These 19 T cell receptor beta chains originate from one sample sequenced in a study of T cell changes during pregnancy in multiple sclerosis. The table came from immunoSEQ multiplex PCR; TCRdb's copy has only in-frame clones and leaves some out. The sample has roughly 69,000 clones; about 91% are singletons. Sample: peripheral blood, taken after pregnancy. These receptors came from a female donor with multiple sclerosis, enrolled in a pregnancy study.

CDR3 loop: CASSPVQTNEKLFF. DNA for the CDR3: TGTGCCAGCTCACCGGTACAAACTAATGAAAAACTGTTTTTT. This chain joins TRBV18 and TRBJ1-4; D is unclear. Trimming left V 3 bases short and J 1 base short, with 6 bases between. The CDR3 contains 14 residues. Germline V lookup: CDR1 KGHSH, CDR2 LQKENI.

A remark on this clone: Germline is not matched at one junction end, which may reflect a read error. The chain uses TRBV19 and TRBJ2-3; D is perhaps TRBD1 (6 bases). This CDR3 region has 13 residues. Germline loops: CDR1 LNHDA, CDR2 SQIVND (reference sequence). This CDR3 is CASSIDTTGTQYF. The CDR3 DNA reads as TGTGCCAGTAGTATCGACACGACAGGTACGCAGTATTTT.

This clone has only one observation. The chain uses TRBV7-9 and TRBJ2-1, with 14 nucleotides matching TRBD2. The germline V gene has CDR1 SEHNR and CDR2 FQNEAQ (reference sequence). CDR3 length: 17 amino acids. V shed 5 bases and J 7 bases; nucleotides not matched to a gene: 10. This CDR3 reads CASSKGAGTSGRNEQFF. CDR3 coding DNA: TGTGCCAGCAGCAAGGGAGCCGGGACTAGCGGGAGAAATGAGCAGTTCTTC.

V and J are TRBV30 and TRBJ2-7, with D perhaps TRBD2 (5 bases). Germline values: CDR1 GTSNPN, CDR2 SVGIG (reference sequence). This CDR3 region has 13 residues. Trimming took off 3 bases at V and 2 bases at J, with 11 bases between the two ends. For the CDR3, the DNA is TGTGCCTGGAGCCTCGGAGGAACCTACGAGCAGTACTTC. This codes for CAWSLGGTYEQYF.

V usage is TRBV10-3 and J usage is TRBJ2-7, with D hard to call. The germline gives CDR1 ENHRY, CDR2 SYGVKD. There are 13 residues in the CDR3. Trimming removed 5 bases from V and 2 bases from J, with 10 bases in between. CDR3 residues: CAISSGPTYEQYF. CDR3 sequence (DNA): TGTGCCATCAGTTCAGGTCCCACCTACGAGCAGTACTTC.

The CDR3 DNA follows: TGTGCCAGCAGCGAGTTGACAGGGGGAGGAAACACCATATATTTT. Translated: CASSELTGGGNTIYF. V and J are TRBV7-9 and TRBJ1-3; 9 positions agree with TRBD1. The CDR3 is 15 amino acids. The V and J ends lost 5 bases and 4 bases, in that order; junction bases with no gene match: 6. Per germline, CDR1 SEHNR and CDR2 FQNEAQ (reference sequence).

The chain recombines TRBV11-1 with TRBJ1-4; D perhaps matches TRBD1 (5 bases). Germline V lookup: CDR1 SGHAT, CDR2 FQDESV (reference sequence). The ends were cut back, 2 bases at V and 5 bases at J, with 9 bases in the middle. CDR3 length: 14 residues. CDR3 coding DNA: TGTGCCAGCAGCTTACAGGGATTAAATGAAAAACTGTTTTTT. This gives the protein CASSLQGLNEKLFF.

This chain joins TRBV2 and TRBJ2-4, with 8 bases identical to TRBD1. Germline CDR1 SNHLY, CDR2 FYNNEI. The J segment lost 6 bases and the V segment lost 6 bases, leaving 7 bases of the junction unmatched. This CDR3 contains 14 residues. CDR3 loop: CASRPGQGGNIQYF. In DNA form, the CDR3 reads TGTGCCAGCAGGCCTGGACAGGGAGGAAACATTCAGTACTTC.

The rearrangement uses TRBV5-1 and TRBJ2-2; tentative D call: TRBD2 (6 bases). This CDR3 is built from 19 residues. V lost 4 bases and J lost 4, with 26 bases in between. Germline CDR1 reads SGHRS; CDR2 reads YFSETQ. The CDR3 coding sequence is TGCGCCAGCAGCCCACAGCTGGCGGGGCGGTTATTGGTCACCGGGGAGCTGTTTTTT. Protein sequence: CASSPQLAGRLLVTGELFF.

CDR3 coding DNA: TGCGCCAGCAGCTCGACTAGCGGGATGGTAAATGAGCAGTTCTTC. Its protein is CASSSTSGMVNEQFF. This chain connects TRBV5-1 to TRBJ2-1; 11 nucleotides agree with TRBD2. V shed 3 bases and J 7 bases; nucleotides not matched to a gene: 6. The germline CDR1 and CDR2 sequences are SGHRS and YFSETQ. This CDR3 comprises 15 residues.

The CDR3 DNA is TGTGCCAGCAGCCCAGGACAGGCCCGGCGAAATACGCAGTATTTT. Residues: CASSPGQARRNTQYF. The chain couples TRBV7-6 to TRBJ2-3; 7 bases align to TRBD1. V lost 5 bases to trimming and J lost 7 bases; unmatched junction nucleotides: 12. In germline, CDR1 is SGHVS, CDR2 FNYEAQ. The CDR3 loop spans 15 amino acids.

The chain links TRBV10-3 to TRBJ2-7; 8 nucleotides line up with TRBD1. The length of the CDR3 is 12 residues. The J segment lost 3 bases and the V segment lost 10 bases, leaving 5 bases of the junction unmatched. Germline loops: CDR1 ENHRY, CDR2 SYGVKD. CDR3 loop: CATRTGHYEQYF. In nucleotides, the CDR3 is TGTGCCACCCGGACAGGGCACTACGAGCAGTACTTC.

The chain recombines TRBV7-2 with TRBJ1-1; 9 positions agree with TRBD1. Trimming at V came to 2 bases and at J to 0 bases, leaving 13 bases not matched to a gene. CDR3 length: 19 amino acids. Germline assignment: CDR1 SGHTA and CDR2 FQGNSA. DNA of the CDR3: TGTGCCAGCAGCTTACACGGGACAGGGAGGGGGGCCATGAACACTGAAGCTTTCTTT. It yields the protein CASSLHGTGRGAMNTEAFF.

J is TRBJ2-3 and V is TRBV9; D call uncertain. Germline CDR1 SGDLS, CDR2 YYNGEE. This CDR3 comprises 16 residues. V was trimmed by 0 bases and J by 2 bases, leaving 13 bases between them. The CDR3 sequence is CASSVAGSLATDTQYF. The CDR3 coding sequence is TGTGCCAGCAGCGTAGCGGGTAGCTTGGCCACAGATACGCAGTATTTT.

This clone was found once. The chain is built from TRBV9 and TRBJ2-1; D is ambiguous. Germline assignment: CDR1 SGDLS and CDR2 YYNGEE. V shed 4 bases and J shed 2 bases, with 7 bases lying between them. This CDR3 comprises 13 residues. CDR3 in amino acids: CASSPETYNEQFF. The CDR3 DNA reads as TGTGCCAGCAGCCCCGAGACCTACAATGAGCAGTTCTTC.

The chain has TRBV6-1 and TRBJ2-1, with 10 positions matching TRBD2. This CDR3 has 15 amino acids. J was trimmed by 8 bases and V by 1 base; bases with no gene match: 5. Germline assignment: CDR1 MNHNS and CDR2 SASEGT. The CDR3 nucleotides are TGTGCCAGCAGTGAAGGGCTAGCGGGAGCACATGAGCAGTTCTTC. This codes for CASSEGLAGAHEQFF.

The CDR3 bases are TGTGCCACGGGACTAGTGGGCTTAGATGAGCAGTTCTTC. Amino acid sequence: CATGLVGLDEQFF. This chain joins TRBV10-3 and TRBJ2-1; 8 bases agree with TRBD2. V dropped 10 bases and J dropped 8; count of bases not matched to a gene: 10. Germline CDR1 is ENHRY and CDR2 is SYGVKD. CDR3 length: 13 amino acids.

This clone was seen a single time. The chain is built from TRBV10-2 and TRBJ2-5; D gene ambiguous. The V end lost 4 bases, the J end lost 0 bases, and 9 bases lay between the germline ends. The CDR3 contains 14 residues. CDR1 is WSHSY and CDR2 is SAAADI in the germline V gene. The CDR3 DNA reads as TGCGCCAGCAGTGGAACGGAGTACCAAGAGACCCAGTACTTC. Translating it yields CASSGTEYQETQYF.

The CDR3 loop is CSVEDLGGLAYYNEQFF. In DNA form, the CDR3 reads TGCAGCGTTGAAGATCTAGGGGGACTAGCATACTACAATGAGCAGTTCTTC. This sequence joins TRBV29-1 and TRBJ2-1; TRBD2 agrees at 9 bases. Per germline, CDR1 SQVTM and CDR2 ANQGSEA. This CDR3 contains 17 residues. The V gene end was trimmed by 0 bases and the J gene end by 3 bases; junction bases not matched to a gene: 9.